This is a list of T cell receptor beta chains from one sample in a study of T cell repertoires in cytomegalovirus infection. MiXCR, run by TCRdb on the reads, gives a single entry per CDR3 protein. The data show 300,000 to 400,000 distinct CDR3 sequences, over 7.5% seen once. The sample taken for sequencing was PBMCs. The receptors originated from a human donor in good health (CMV status not recorded). Some clones in this sample may be carry-over from other donors' samples. Both conserved end residues are part of each CDR3. The D gene is left open where the match is weak. Where a row states a size, it is once, few, many or the class of an expanded clone; other rows omit it.

cdr3_aa	cdr3_nt	d_call	v_call	j_call	clone_size
CASSYPSGTNTGELFF	TGTGCCAGCAGTTACCCTAGCGGGACGAACACCGGGGAGCTGTTTTTT	TRBD2	TRBV6-5	TRBJ2-2	many
CASSSNLKSQYF	TGTGCCAGCAGTTCCAACTTAAAGTCCCAGTACTTC	-	TRBV12-3/TRBV12-4	TRBJ2-5	-
CASSYGRDEQFF	TGTGCCAGCAGTTACGGGCGGGATGAGCAGTTCTTC	-	TRBV6-2/TRBV6-3	TRBJ2-1	many
CASSSAGILAYEQYF	TGTGCCAGCAGCTCGGCGGGTATACTAGCCTACGAGCAGTACTTC	-	TRBV7-8	TRBJ2-7	few
CASSRQTSGGPYEQYF	TGTGCCAGCAGCCGCCAGACTAGCGGGGGGCCCTACGAGCAGTACTTC	TRBD2	TRBV7-2	TRBJ2-7	many
CASSISGLARYEQYF	TGTGCCAGTAGTATATCGGGACTAGCGAGATACGAGCAGTACTTC	TRBD2	TRBV19	TRBJ2-7	few
CASPDRGGIQETQYF	TGTGCCAGCCCCGATAGGGGGGGCATCCAAGAGACCCAGTACTTC	-	TRBV7-8	TRBJ2-5	-
CASSQDRGVSPLHF	TGTGCCAGCAGCCAGGACAGGGGTGTATCACCCCTCCACTTT	TRBD1	TRBV12-3/TRBV12-4	TRBJ1-6	many
CASSPRAGTTRYEQYF	TGTGCCAGCAGCCCCCGTGCCGGGACTACGAGATACGAGCAGTACTTC	TRBD2	TRBV11-1	TRBJ2-7	many
CSWSGPRFTDTQYF	TGCAGTTGGTCTGGGCCGCGGTTCACAGATACGCAGTATTTT	-	TRBV29-1	TRBJ2-3	many
CASRVDLNTEAFF	TGTGCCAGCAGAGTGGACCTGAACACTGAAGCTTTCTTT	-	TRBV5-5	TRBJ1-1	few
CASSIGTGRSSNQPQHF	TGTGCCAGTAGTATCGGGACAGGGCGTTCAAGCAATCAGCCCCAGCATTTT	TRBD1	TRBV19	TRBJ1-5	few
CSVFGGTGDSGEQYF	TGCAGCGTGTTCGGGGGGACTGGGGATTCGGGCGAGCAGTACTTC	TRBD2	TRBV29-1	TRBJ2-7	-
CASSPTDMNYGYTF	TGTGCCAGCAGCCCAACAGACATGAATTATGGCTACACCTTC	-	TRBV7-6	TRBJ1-2	many
CASSFDSGGTDTQYF	TGTGCCAGCAGCTTCGACAGCGGTGGGACAGATACGCAGTATTTT	-	TRBV7-3	TRBJ2-3	many
CASSQGPGLGYTF	TGCGCCAGCAGCCAAGGCCCGGGGCTCGGCTACACCTTC	-	TRBV4-3	TRBJ1-2	many
CATSFSTDTQYF	TGTGCCACAAGTTTTAGCACAGATACGCAGTATTTT	-	TRBV12-3/TRBV12-4	TRBJ2-3	-
CASTRDGPGTQYF	TGTGCCAGCACCCGGGACGGGCCGGGTACGCAGTATTTT	-	TRBV5-8	TRBJ2-3	many
CASSPDWHEQFF	TGTGCCAGCAGTCCCGACTGGCATGAGCAGTTCTTC	-	TRBV6-5	TRBJ2-1	few
CASRGDTGELFF	TGTGCCAGCAGGGGGGACACCGGGGAGCTGTTTTTT	-	TRBV7-8	TRBJ2-2	many
CASSPDQGSQPQHF	TGTGCCAGCAGCCCGGACCAGGGTTCCCAGCCCCAGCATTTT	-	TRBV7-2	TRBJ1-5	many
CASSLRSSAGDINNEQFF	TGTGCCAGCAGCTTAAGGTCCTCGGCGGGAGACATCAACAATGAGCAGTTCTTC	TRBD2	TRBV7-2	TRBJ2-1	many
CASSNLRGTNEKLFF	TGTGCCAGCAGTAATCTACGGGGGACCAATGAAAAACTGTTTTTT	-	TRBV28	TRBJ1-4	many
CASSLPPIVFDEQFF	TGTGCCAGCAGTCTCCCGCCAATAGTGTTCGATGAGCAGTTCTTC	-	TRBV6-2/TRBV6-3	TRBJ2-1	few
CASSLRTRRTEAFF	TGTGCCAGCAGTCTCCGGACTAGGAGGACTGAAGCTTTCTTT	-	TRBV12-3/TRBV12-4	TRBJ1-1	few